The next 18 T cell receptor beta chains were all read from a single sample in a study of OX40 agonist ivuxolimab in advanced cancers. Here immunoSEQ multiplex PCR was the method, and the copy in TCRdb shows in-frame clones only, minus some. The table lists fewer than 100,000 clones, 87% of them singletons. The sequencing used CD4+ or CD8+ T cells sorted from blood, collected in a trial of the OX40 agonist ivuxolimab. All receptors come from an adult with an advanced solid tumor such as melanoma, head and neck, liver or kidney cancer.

CDR3 sequence (DNA): TGTGCCAGCAGCCCACCCCCGACAGGGGAGACTGGAAACACCATATATTTT. Amino acids: CASSPPPTGETGNTIYF. The chain employs TRBV5-5 and TRBJ1-3; 8 bases are a match to TRBD1. With V trimmed by 4 bases and J by 2 bases, 11 bases remained unmatched. In germline, CDR1 is SGHKS, CDR2 YYEKEE (reference sequence). This CDR3 spans 17 amino acids.

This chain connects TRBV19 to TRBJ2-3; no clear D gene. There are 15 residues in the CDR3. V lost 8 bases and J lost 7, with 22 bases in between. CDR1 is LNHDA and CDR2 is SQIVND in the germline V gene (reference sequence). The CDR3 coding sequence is TGTGCCAGTCACAACCCTGGAAGACCGGTGAATACGCAGTATTTT. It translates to CASHNPGRPVNTQYF.

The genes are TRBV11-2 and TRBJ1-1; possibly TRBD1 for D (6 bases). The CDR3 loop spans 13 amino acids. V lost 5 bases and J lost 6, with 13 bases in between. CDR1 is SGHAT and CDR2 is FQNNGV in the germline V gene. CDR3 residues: CASSPDRRAEAFF. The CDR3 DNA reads TGTGCCAGCAGCCCGGACAGAAGAGCTGAAGCTTTCTTT.

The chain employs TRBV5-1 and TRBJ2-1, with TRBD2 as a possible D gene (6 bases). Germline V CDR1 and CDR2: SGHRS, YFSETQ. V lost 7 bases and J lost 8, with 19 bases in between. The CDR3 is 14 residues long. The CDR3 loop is CASQGGGSSDEQFF. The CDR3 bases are TGCGCCAGCCAGGGCGGAGGGTCTTCGGATGAGCAGTTCTTC.

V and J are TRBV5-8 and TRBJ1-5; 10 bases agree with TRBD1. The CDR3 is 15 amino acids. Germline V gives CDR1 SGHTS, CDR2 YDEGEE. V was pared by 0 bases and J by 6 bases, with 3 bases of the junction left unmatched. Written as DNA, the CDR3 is TGTGCCAGCAGCTTGGGGGACAGGGGAGGTCAGCCCCAGCATTTT. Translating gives CASSLGDRGGQPQHF.

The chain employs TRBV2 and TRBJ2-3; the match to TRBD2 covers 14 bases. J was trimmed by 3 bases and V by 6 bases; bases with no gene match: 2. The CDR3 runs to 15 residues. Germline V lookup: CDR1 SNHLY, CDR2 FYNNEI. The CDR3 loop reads CASRTSGGVTDTQYF. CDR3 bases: TGTGCCAGCAGGACTAGCGGGGGGGTAACAGATACGCAGTATTTT.

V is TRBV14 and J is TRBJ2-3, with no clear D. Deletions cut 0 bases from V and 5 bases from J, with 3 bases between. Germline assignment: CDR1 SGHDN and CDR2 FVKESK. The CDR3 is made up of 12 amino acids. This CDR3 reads CASSQDGDTQYF. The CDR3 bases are TGTGCCAGCAGCCAAGATGGAGATACGCAGTATTTT. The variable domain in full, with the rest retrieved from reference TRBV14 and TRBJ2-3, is EAGVTQFPSHSVIEKGQTVTLRCDPISGHDNLYWYRRVMGKEIKFLLHFVKESKQDESGMPNNRFLAERTGGTYSTLKVQPAELEDSGVYFCASSQDGDTQYFGPGTRLTVL.

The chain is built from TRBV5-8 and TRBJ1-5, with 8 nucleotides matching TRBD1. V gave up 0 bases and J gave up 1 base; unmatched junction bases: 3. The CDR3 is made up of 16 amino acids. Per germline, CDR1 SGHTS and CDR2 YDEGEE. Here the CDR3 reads CASSLGQGMSNQPQHF. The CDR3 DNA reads TGTGCCAGCAGCTTGGGACAGGGGATGAGCAATCAGCCCCAGCATTTT.

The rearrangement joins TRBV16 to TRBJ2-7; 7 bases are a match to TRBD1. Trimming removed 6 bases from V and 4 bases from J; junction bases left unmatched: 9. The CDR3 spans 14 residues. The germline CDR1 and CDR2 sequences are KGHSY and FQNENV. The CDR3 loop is CASSRDRVRYEQYF. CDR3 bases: TGTGCCAGCAGTCGCGACAGGGTAAGGTACGAGCAGTACTTC. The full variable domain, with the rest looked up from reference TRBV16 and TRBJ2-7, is GEEVAQTPKHLVRGEGQKAKLYCAPIKGHSYVFWYQQVLKNEFKFLISFQNENVFDETGMPKERFSAKCLPNSPCSLEIQATKLEDSAVYFCASSRDRVRYEQYFGPGTRLTVT.

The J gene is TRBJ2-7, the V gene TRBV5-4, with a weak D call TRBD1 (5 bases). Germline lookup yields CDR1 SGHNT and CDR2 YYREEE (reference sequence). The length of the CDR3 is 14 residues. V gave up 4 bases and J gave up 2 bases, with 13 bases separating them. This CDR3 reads CASSPRAGTYEQYF. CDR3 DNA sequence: TGTGCCAGCAGCCCCCGGGCAGGGACCTACGAGCAGTACTTC.

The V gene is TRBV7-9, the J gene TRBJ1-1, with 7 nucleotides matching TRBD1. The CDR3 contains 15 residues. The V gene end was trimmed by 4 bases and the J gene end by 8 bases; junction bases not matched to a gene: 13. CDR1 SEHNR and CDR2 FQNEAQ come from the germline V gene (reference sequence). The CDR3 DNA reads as TGTGCCAGCAGCTCAAACAGGGGTTTGGGGTTAGAAGCTTTCTTT. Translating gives CASSSNRGLGLEAFF.

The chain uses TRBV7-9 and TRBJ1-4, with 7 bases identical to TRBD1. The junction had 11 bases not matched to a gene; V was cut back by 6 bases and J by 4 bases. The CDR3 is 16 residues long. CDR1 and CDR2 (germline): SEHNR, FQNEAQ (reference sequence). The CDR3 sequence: CASRSSRTGLNEKLFF. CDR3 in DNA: TGTGCCAGCAGGTCTTCAAGGACAGGCCTTAATGAAAAACTGTTTTTT.

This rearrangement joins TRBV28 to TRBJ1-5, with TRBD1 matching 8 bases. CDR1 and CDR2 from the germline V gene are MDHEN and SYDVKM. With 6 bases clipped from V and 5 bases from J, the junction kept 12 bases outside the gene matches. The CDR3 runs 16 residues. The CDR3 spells CASRYPDRDWDQPQHF. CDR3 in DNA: TGTGCCAGCAGATATCCGGACAGGGACTGGGATCAGCCCCAGCATTTT.

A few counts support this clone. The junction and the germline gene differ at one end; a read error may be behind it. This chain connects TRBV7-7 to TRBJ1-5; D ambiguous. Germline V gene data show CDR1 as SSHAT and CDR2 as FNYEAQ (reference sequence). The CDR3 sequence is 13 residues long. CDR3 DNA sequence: TGTGCTAGCAGTCTAACTCGAGGACAGCCCCAGCATTTT. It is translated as CASSLTRGQPQHF.

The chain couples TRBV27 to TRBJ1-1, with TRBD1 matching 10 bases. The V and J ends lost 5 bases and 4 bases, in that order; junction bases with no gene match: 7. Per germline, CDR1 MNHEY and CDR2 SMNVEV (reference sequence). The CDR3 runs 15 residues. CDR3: CASSPRRTGGTEAFF. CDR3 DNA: TGTGCCAGCAGTCCAAGGAGGACAGGGGGCACTGAAGCTTTCTTT.

The CDR3 DNA is TGTGCCATCACCAGGACGGATTTCGAATTTGATGGCTACACCTTC. This encodes CAITRTDFEFDGYTF. This chain connects TRBV10-3 to TRBJ1-2; D remains ambiguous. The CDR3 consists of 15 residues. V lost 7 bases to trimming and J lost 6 bases, with 21 bases between them. CDR1 ENHRY and CDR2 SYGVKD come from the germline V gene.

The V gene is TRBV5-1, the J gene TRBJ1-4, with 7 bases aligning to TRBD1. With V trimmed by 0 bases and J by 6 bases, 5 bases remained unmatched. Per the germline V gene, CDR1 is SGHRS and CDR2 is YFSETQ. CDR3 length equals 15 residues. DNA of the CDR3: TGCGCCAGCAGCTTGGGACAGGGTATGGATGAAAAACTGTTTTTT. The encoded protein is CASSLGQGMDEKLFF.

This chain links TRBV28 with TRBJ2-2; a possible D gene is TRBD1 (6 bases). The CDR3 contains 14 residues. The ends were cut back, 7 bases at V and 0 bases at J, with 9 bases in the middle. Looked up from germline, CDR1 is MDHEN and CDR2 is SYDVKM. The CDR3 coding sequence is TGTGCCAGCAACGGGACACCGAACACCGGGGAGCTGTTTTTT. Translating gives CASNGTPNTGELFF.